A single TCR beta chain is shown here with its context. Related graft donors supplied nonmyeloablative bone marrow transplants, and mixed chimerism was transient. Libraries were prepared by immunoSEQ multiplex PCR; TCRdb keeps only in-frame clonotypes and omits some of them. The repertoire holds tens of thousands of clones, with approximately 94% as singletons. This CDR3 has 16 amino acids. CDR1 and CDR2 from the germline V gene are SGDLS and YYNGEE. With 1 base removed from V and 2 bases from J, the gap between germline ends came to 14 bases. The data belong to a study of Tregs in tolerant kidney transplant recipients.

Sequencing was performed on CD4+ T cells from blood (PBMCs), taken 12 months after the transplant. The chain joins TRBV9 to TRBJ2-3; no clear D gene. This clonotype was sampled from a human patient who received a combined kidney and bone marrow transplant. Some T cells may be transferred from the graft donor. The CDR3 reads CASSVSAEPITDTQYF. DNA for the CDR3: TGTGCCAGCAGCGTATCGGCGGAACCTATCACAGATACGCAGTATTTT.